What follows are 13 T cell receptor beta chains derived from one specimen sequenced in a study of T cells expressing NK-cell markers. Reanalyzing the 5' RACE reads, TCRdb keeps one entry per CDR3 protein, without DNA. This sample lists about 260,000 distinct CDR3 sequences; its ten largest clones have 4% to 5%. The sequenced material came from blood T cells: a sorted CD56 or NKG2C T cell subset, CD4+ or CD8+ T cells, or bulk PBMC T cells (not recorded which). These receptors were collected from a woman between 18 and 69 years old in good health.

CDR3: CASSFLGRGETQYF. The V call is TRBV7-2, the J call TRBJ2-5; TCRdb returns TRBD1, unconfirmable since there is no DNA. Per the germline V gene, CDR1 is SGHTA and CDR2 is FQGNSA. This CDR3 has 14 amino acids.

The rearrangement joins TRBV29-1 to TRBJ2-5; absent DNA, TCRdb's TRBD1 call cannot be checked. The CDR3 length is 11 residues. Germline CDR1 is SQVTM and CDR2 is ANQGSEA. CDR3: CSVAPIETQYF.

CDR3 region: CSVESSSYGYTF. This rearrangement joins TRBV29-1 to TRBJ1-2. CDR1 SQVTM and CDR2 ANQGSEA come from the germline V gene. The CDR3 contains 12 residues. Together with reference TRBV29-1 and TRBJ1-2, the CDR3 gives the full variable domain: SAVISQKPSRDICQRGTSLTIQCQVDSQVTMMFWYRQQPGQSLTLIATANQGSEATYESGFVIDKFPISRPNLTFSTLTVSNMSPEDSSIYLCSVESSSYGYTFGSGTRLTVV.

The chain has TRBV7-3 and TRBJ2-3. The germline gives CDR1 SGHTA, CDR2 FQGTGA. The CDR3 extends over 14 amino acids. This CDR3 is CASSLAEPTDTQYF.

This chain links TRBV20-1 with TRBJ1-3; TCRdb picks TRBD1, but there is no DNA to check that call. This CDR3 is 18 amino acids long. In germline, CDR1 is DFQATT, CDR2 SNEGSKA (reference sequence). Here the CDR3 reads CMPQYSGTGFFSGNTIYF.

The chain couples TRBV18 to TRBJ2-1; there is no DNA to check the TCRdb D call of TRBD2. Germline assignment: CDR1 KGHSH and CDR2 LQKENI. This CDR3 region has 15 residues. The CDR3 loop is CASSLASGGALEQFF.

CDR3 in amino acids: CATSITGNEKLFF. The chain is built from TRBV15 and TRBJ1-4; with no DNA, the TCRdb D assignment of TRBD1 cannot be verified. This CDR3 comprises 13 residues. Germline V gene data show CDR1 as LNHNV and CDR2 as YYDKDF (reference sequence).

This chain joins TRBV20-1 and TRBJ2-4. CDR1 and CDR2 from the germline V gene are DFQATT and SNEGSKA (reference sequence). The CDR3 is 12 amino acids. CDR3 protein: CSASLDKNIQYF.

The rearrangement joins TRBV24-1 to TRBJ2-2; TCRdb selects TRBD1, and the lack of DNA leaves this call unchecked. This CDR3 comprises 15 residues. Germline CDR1 reads KGHDR; CDR2 reads SFDVKD. CDR3 sequence: CATSDLGQGTGELFF.

The V gene is TRBV6-2 or TRBV6-3, the J gene TRBJ2-3. The CDR3 spans 15 residues. Germline V CDR1 and CDR2: MNHEY, SVGEGT. CDR3 loop: CASSYRTSGTDTQYF.

The chain combines TRBV7-2 with TRBJ1-1; the TCRdb call, TRBD1, lacks DNA for checking. The CDR3 extends over 15 amino acids. The germline gives CDR1 SGHTA, CDR2 FQGNSA. CDR3 in amino acids: CASSINRGRLGEAFF.

The chain couples TRBV25-1 to TRBJ1-1; TCRdb indicates TRBD1, and absent DNA this call remains unverified. The V gene's germline CDR1 is MGHDK and CDR2 SYGVNS. The CDR3 sequence is 13 residues long. CDR3: CASSEQGGAEAFF. Full variable domain (missing parts from reference TRBV25-1 and TRBJ1-1): EADIYQTPRYLVIGTGKKITLECSQTMGHDKMYWYQQDPGMELHLIHYSYGVNSTEKGDLSSESTVSRIRTEHFPLTLESARPSHTSQYLCASSEQGGAEAFFGQGTRLTVV.

The chain uses TRBV15 and TRBJ2-3. This CDR3 region has 12 residues. Germline-derived CDR1 and CDR2 are LNHNV and YYDKDF (reference sequence). The CDR3 loop reads CATSLSTDTQYF.